This T cell receptor (beta chain) is from a study of shared clonotypes between healthy human individuals. The table came from immunoSEQ multiplex PCR; TCRdb's copy has only in-frame clones and leaves some out. This sample carries about 1.5 million clones, approximately 98% of them seen once, and the ten largest clones take roughly 0.42%. Findings of the study overall: Non-shared clonotypes showed lower generation probabilities than clonotypes common to all four donors.

CDR3 length: 20 amino acids. With V trimmed by 2 bases and J by 0 bases, 11 bases remained unmatched. Per germline, CDR1 SGHDN and CDR2 FVKESK. Comments on this clone: Its antigen is still unknown.

This receptor was taken from a man aged 25-45 years in good health. The specimen was naive CD4+ T cells sorted from blood. Stated subset: CD45RA+ positively selected. The rearrangement joins TRBV14 to TRBJ2-1; 12 nucleotides agree with TRBD2. The CDR3 DNA is TGTGCCAGCAGCCAATATCCGCTAGCGGGAGGGCAAAGCTCCTACAATGAGCAGTTCTTC. Encoded protein: CASSQYPLAGGQSSYNEQFF.